A single sample is the source of the 23 T cell receptor beta chains below, sequenced in a study of blood T cell repertoires in COVID-19. This table comes from immunoSEQ multiplex PCR, and its TCRdb copy is limited to in-frame clones, with some not included. This table holds more than 300,000 clones, more than 75% found once. The sequenced material came from PBMCs or T cells enriched from blood (not recorded which). These receptors were obtained from a woman between 18 and 29 years old who had recovered from COVID-19.

This sequence joins TRBV9 and TRBJ1-3; 9 nucleotides align to TRBD1. V was clipped by 4 bases and J by 5 bases; unmatched bases: 7. This CDR3 contains 15 residues. The germline CDR1 and CDR2 sequences are SGDLS and YYNGEE. CDR3 amino acids: CASSPGGQGRNTIYF. DNA for the CDR3: TGTGCCAGCAGCCCCGGGGGACAGGGACGAAACACCATATATTTT.

This clone was detected only a few times. The chain is built from TRBV4-3 and TRBJ1-3; TRBD1 aligns across 10 bases. The J segment lost 8 bases and the V segment lost 1 base, leaving 5 bases of the junction unmatched. CDR1 LGHNA and CDR2 YSLEER come from the germline V gene. This CDR3 is built from 15 residues. Here the CDR3 reads CASSQGGDRGDTIYF. The CDR3 nucleotides read TGCGCCAGCAGCCAAGGGGGGGACAGGGGAGACACCATATATTTT.

The chain carries TRBV28 and TRBJ2-7; 7 nucleotides agree with TRBD1. CDR1 MDHEN and CDR2 SYDVKM come from the germline V gene. Losses at the gene ends were 6 bases for V and 3 bases for J; bases not matched to a gene: 8. The CDR3 runs 14 residues. The CDR3 DNA reads TGTGCCAGCAGCCGACAGGGCCCTTTCTACGAGCAGTACTTC. It yields the protein CASSRQGPFYEQYF.

This rearrangement joins TRBV7-9 to TRBJ1-1, with D perhaps TRBD1 (5 bases). Germline V gives CDR1 SEHNR, CDR2 FQNEAQ (reference sequence). V dropped 0 bases and J dropped 4 bases, with 12 bases sitting between them. This CDR3 comprises 15 residues. CDR3 nucleotides: TGTGCCAGCAGCTTAGCGGGTGGTAGGGGCACTGAAGCTTTCTTT. Its protein product is CASSLAGGRGTEAFF.

The chain couples TRBV9 to TRBJ1-1; 7 nucleotides align to TRBD1. The V and J ends lost 0 bases and 4 bases, in that order; junction bases with no gene match: 3. The CDR3 loop spans 14 amino acids. Germline V lookup: CDR1 SGDLS, CDR2 YYNGEE. The CDR3 sequence is CASSVGTGATEAFF. DNA for the CDR3: TGTGCCAGCAGCGTAGGAACAGGGGCCACTGAAGCTTTCTTT.

CDR3 sequence reads: CAIPSGNEKLFF. CDR3 coding DNA: TGTGCTATCCCGTCCGGGAATGAAAAACTGTTTTTT. The V gene is TRBV30, the J gene TRBJ1-4; D unclear. CDR1 is GTSNPN, CDR2 SVGIG, per germline (reference sequence). The CDR3 is 12 residues long. Full variable domain (missing parts from reference TRBV30 and TRBJ1-4): SQTIHQWPATLVQPVGSPLSLECTVEGTSNPNLYWYRQAAGRGLQLLFYSVGIGQISSEVPQNLSASRPQDRQFILSSKKLLLSDSGFYLCAIPSGNEKLFFGSGTQLSVL.

This clone has a single count. The genes are TRBV11-1 and TRBJ2-3, with D maybe TRBD1 (5 bases). This CDR3 comprises 16 residues. Germline CDR1 and CDR2: SGHAT and FQDESV (reference sequence). V lost 3 bases to trimming and J lost 2 bases, with 15 bases between them. CDR3 sequence reads: CASSLGLYLSTDTQYF. CDR3 coding DNA: TGTGCCAGCAGCTTGGGGCTGTACCTTTCCACAGATACGCAGTATTTT. Supplemented by reference TRBV11-1 and TRBJ2-3, the full variable domain reads EAEVAQSPRYKITEKSQAVAFWCDPISGHATLYWYRQILGQGPELLVQFQDESVVDDSQLPKDRFSAERLKGVDSTLKIQPAELGDSAMYLCASSLGLYLSTDTQYFGPGTRLTVL.

The V and J genes are TRBV6-6 and TRBJ1-2; no definite D call. This CDR3 comprises 14 residues. CDR1 and CDR2 from the germline V gene are MNHNY and SVGAGI (reference sequence). V was shortened by 4 bases and J by 0 bases, with 9 bases between the two germline ends. CDR3 sequence: CASSLAVANYGYTF. In nucleotides, the CDR3 is TGTGCCAGCAGTTTGGCGGTGGCTAACTATGGCTACACCTTC.

The V call is TRBV5-4, the J call TRBJ2-1; 11 positions agree with TRBD2. Germline CDR1 reads SGHNT; CDR2 reads YYREEE (reference sequence). V was pared by 3 bases and J by 6 bases, with 8 bases of the junction left unmatched. CDR3 length: 16 amino acids. CDR3 nucleotide sequence: TGTGCCAGCAGCTCGAAGCTAGCGGGGGGCGGCAATGAGCAGTTCTTC. Translated, it gives CASSSKLAGGGNEQFF.

This clone was seen just once. The genes are TRBV19 and TRBJ1-2; D is unresolved. The V gene lost 1 base and the J gene lost 4 bases, with 10 bases spanning the gap. This CDR3 is 14 amino acids long. Germline CDR1 reads LNHDA; CDR2 reads SQIVND (reference sequence). CDR3 in amino acids: CASSIGWASYGYTF. CDR3 nucleotides: TGTGCCAGTAGTATAGGCTGGGCTTCCTATGGCTACACCTTC.

The chain combines TRBV5-6 with TRBJ1-6; D not resolved. The CDR3 is made up of 17 amino acids. Deletions cut 0 bases from V and 9 bases from J, with 19 bases between. Germline-derived CDR1 and CDR2 are SGHDT and YYEEEE. CDR3 sequence reads: CASSLGRPTPWGSPLHF. The CDR3 region has the DNA TGTGCCAGCAGCTTGGGGAGGCCCACTCCCTGGGGTTCACCCCTCCACTTT.

J is TRBJ1-1 and V is TRBV25-1; maybe TRBD1 (5 bases). V was shortened by 6 bases and J by 1 base, with 15 bases between the two germline ends. Germline CDR1 reads MGHDK; CDR2 reads SYGVNS. The CDR3 length is 15 residues. CDR3 DNA: TGTGCCAGCAGACCAGATGGGGGAGGGAACACTGAAGCTTTCTTT. Translated, it gives CASRPDGGGNTEAFF.

This chain joins TRBV19 and TRBJ1-6; D may be TRBD1 (6 bases). This CDR3 region has 15 residues. The germline CDR1 and CDR2 sequences are LNHDA and SQIVND (reference sequence). V lost 5 bases and J 10 bases, leaving 18 bases between the germline ends. The CDR3 region has the DNA TGTGCCAGTAGTTCAACAGGGATCTCCCGGTCACCCCTCCACTTT. It yields the protein CASSSTGISRSPLHF. Full variable domain (outside the CDR3, taken from reference TRBV19 and TRBJ1-6): DGGITQSPKYLFRKEGQNVTLSCEQNLNHDAMYWYRQDPGQGLRLIYYSQIVNDFQKGDIAEGYSVSREKKESFPLTVTSAQKNPTAFYLCASSSTGISRSPLHFGNGTRLTVT.

V gene TRBV6-5 combines with J gene TRBJ1-2; D gene ambiguous. Germline V gives CDR1 MNHEY, CDR2 SVGAGI. The CDR3 loop spans 14 amino acids. V was pared by 5 bases and J by 1 base, with 11 bases between. The CDR3 bases are TGTGCCAGCAGTCCCCAAACAAGTAACTATGGCTACACCTTC. Its translation: CASSPQTSNYGYTF.

The chain couples TRBV27 to TRBJ1-5; the D gene is possibly TRBD1 (5 bases). Germline values: CDR1 MNHEY, CDR2 SMNVEV (reference sequence). The V gene lost 8 bases and the J gene lost 3 bases, with 14 bases spanning the gap. The CDR3 is 14 amino acids. CDR3 nucleotide sequence: TGTGCCAGCGGTACACAGGTTTTCAATCAGCCCCAGCATTTT. It specifies CASGTQVFNQPQHF.

The gene calls are TRBV6-1 and TRBJ1-3; no clear D gene. Germline lookup yields CDR1 MNHNS and CDR2 SASEGT. The CDR3 covers 19 residues. Trimming left V 2 bases short and J 2 bases short, with 22 bases between. The chain's CDR3 is CASSEFVHRRTGAGNTIYF. DNA for the CDR3: TGTGCCAGCAGTGAATTTGTGCACAGAAGAACTGGTGCTGGAAACACCATATATTTT.

The chain employs TRBV4-3 and TRBJ2-3; D is undetermined. The germline V gene encodes CDR1 LGHNA and CDR2 YSLEER. Between the trimmed V and J ends, which lost 1 base and 3 bases, there was a span of 5 bases. The CDR3 consists of 13 residues. The CDR3 sequence is CASSQAGTDTQYF. DNA of the CDR3: TGCGCCAGCAGCCAAGCAGGTACAGATACGCAGTATTTT.

V and J are TRBV3-1 (or the pseudogene TRBV3-2) and TRBJ1-4, with 9 bases identical to TRBD1. The CDR3 totals 15 residues. After removal of 2 bases from V and 8 bases from J, the junction contained 6 bases not matched to a gene. Germline assignment: CDR1 LGHDT and CDR2 YNNKEL (reference sequence). Here the CDR3 reads CASSQKGQGGEKLFF. The CDR3 DNA reads as TGTGCCAGCAGCCAAAAGGGACAGGGTGGGGAAAAACTGTTTTTT.

The V gene is TRBV7-9, the J gene TRBJ2-3; 8 nucleotides match TRBD1. The germline gives CDR1 SEHNR, CDR2 FQNEAQ (reference sequence). This CDR3 region has 17 residues. V lost 6 bases to trimming and J lost 2 bases; unmatched junction nucleotides: 13. This chain's CDR3 is CASSRPGQEIFTDTQYF. CDR3 bases: TGTGCCAGCAGTCGTCCGGGACAGGAAATTTTCACAGATACGCAGTATTTT.

This sequence joins TRBV3-1 (or the pseudogene TRBV3-2) and TRBJ2-3; 15 nucleotides align to TRBD2. The CDR3 runs 20 residues. V gave up 2 bases and J gave up 2 bases; unmatched junction bases: 11. Per the germline V gene, CDR1 is LGHDT and CDR2 is YNNKEL (reference sequence). CDR3 nucleotide sequence: TGTGCCAGCAGCCAATCGGGACTAGCGGGGGGTCAAAAACACACAGATACGCAGTATTTT. It is translated as CASSQSGLAGGQKHTDTQYF.

This chain links TRBV7-9 with TRBJ2-3; TRBD2 aligns across 9 bases. Per the germline V gene, CDR1 is SEHNR and CDR2 is FQNEAQ (reference sequence). With V trimmed by 6 bases and J by 6 bases, 16 bases remained unmatched. The CDR3 length is 17 residues. In nucleotides, the CDR3 is TGTGCCAGCAGGCGGGCTGGAAGGCTAGCGGGGAGGGATACGCAGTATTTT. This gives the protein CASRRAGRLAGRDTQYF. Drawing the rest from reference TRBV7-9 and TRBJ2-3, the complete variable domain is DTGVSQNPRHKITKRGQNVTFRCDPISEHNRLYWYRQTLGQGPEFLTYFQNEAQLEKSRLLSDRFSAERPKGSFSTLEIQRTEQGDSAMYLCASRRAGRLAGRDTQYFGPGTRLTVL.

This clone occurred once. The V call is TRBV6-5, the J call TRBJ2-5; no definite D call. The V gene's germline CDR1 is MNHEY and CDR2 SVGAGI. The CDR3 runs 14 residues. Trimming took off 6 bases at V and 4 bases at J, with 15 bases between the two ends. The CDR3 coding sequence is TGTGCCAGCAGCCCCCGGTCTCTCCCAGAGACCCAGTACTTC. Amino acid sequence: CASSPRSLPETQYF.

The rearrangement links TRBV4-1 to TRBJ1-6; D call uncertain. This CDR3 region has 13 residues. From germline, CDR1 is MGHRA and CDR2 YSYEKL. Deletions cut 0 bases from V and 7 bases from J, with 4 bases between. CDR3 coding DNA: TGCGCCAGCAGCCAAGAAGAGAATTCACCCCTCCACTTT. Residues: CASSQEENSPLHF.